The rows below give T cell receptor beta chains drawn from one sample of a study of cytomegalovirus exposure and HLA in healthy donors. Assay used: immunoSEQ multiplex PCR; TCRdb lists only in-frame clones, some missing. The repertoire has around 150,000 clones, approximately 77% of them found once; the top ten carry 1.3% to 1.5%. The specimen sequenced was PBMCs. These TCRs come from a young man in good health and CMV-seronegative. CDR3s include the opening cysteine and the closing phenylalanine or tryptophan. D genes are given only for firm matches. Not all rows give a size; the values are once, few, many and, for expanded clones, a class.

TGCGCCAGCAGCTTACTGGCGGGGGTCTACAATGAGCAGTTCTTC CASSLLAGVYNEQFF TRBV5-1 TRBD2 - TRBJ2-1
TGCGCCAGCAGCTTGGCGAGGACAGGGGCCACAGATACGCAGTATTTT CASSLARTGATDTQYF TRBV5-1 TRBD1 - TRBJ2-3
TGTGCCAGCAGCTCCCGGTTGGGCGGGAGGGCCGGCGGGGAGCTGTTTTTT CASSSRLGGRAGGELFF TRBV7-2 TRBD2 few TRBJ2-2
TGTGCCAGCAGTTACTCGACAGGCCAAAACTCCTACGAGCAGTACTTC CASSYSTGQNSYEQYF TRBV6-5 - once TRBJ2-7
TGTGCCAGCAGCCCCGGGACTTATCCGGCAGACACCATATATTTT CASSPGTYPADTIYF TRBV5-4 - - TRBJ1-3
TGCGCCAGCAGTCAAGCCGGGACAGGGACAAGTGAGCAGTTCTTC CASSQAGTGTSEQFF TRBV23-1 TRBD1 - TRBJ2-1
TGTGCCAGCACTGGACAGGGTGAGAGCTCCTACAATGAGCAGTTCTTC CASTGQGESSYNEQFF TRBV2 TRBD1 - TRBJ2-1
TGTGCCACCAGCAGTAACCAACTAGGGTCCTACAATGAGCAGTTCTTC CATSSNQLGSYNEQFF TRBV15 - - TRBJ2-1
TGTGCCAGCAGCGTAGGGGGGGGGAGGGGTAGGGAAAAACTGTTTTTT CASSVGGGRGREKLFF TRBV9 - few TRBJ1-4
TGCGCCAGCAGTCCGGACAGCTACGAGCAGTACTTC CASSPDSYEQYF TRBV10-1 - - TRBJ2-7
TGTGCCAGCAGTTACGCCCCCGGGGGCAATCAGCCCCAGCATTTT CASSYAPGGNQPQHF TRBV6-5 - - TRBJ1-5
TGCGCCAGCAGCCAAGACACCGGGACTGCGAAGAAAAAACTGTTTTTT CASSQDTGTAKKKLFF TRBV4-3 - once TRBJ1-4
TGCGCCAGCACAGTAAGCGGAGGGTACTACGAGCAGTACTTC CASTVSGGYYEQYF TRBV5-1 - - TRBJ2-7
TGTGCCAGCAGCTTGGCAGGGGGTGGAAACACCATATATTTT CASSLAGGGNTIYF TRBV5-4 TRBD1 - TRBJ1-3
TGTGCCAGCAGCCCAGAAGGGACTAGCGGGTACGAGCAGTACTTC CASSPEGTSGYEQYF TRBV11-2 TRBD2 - TRBJ2-7
TGTGCCTGGACCCCCGGCGGGCGCACAGATACGCAGTATTTT CAWTPGGRTDTQYF TRBV30 - - TRBJ2-3
TGTGCCAGCAGCCCAATGGGGGGGCGCGCCGAGCAGTACTTC CASSPMGGRAEQYF TRBV13 - - TRBJ2-7
TGTGCCAGCAGCGTATCCGGGACAGGGCTATCTGGAAACACCATATATTTT CASSVSGTGLSGNTIYF TRBV7-9 TRBD1 - TRBJ1-3
TGTTCCAGCAGCTTAGCGTTTAGGACAGGGGCCGGAAACTATGGCTACACCTTC CSSSLAFRTGAGNYGYTF TRBV7-9 TRBD1 once TRBJ1-2
TGTGCCAGTTCGAGCGGGAGCCCCCCCGAGCAGTTCTTC CASSSGSPPEQFF TRBV6-6 TRBD2 few TRBJ2-1
TGCAGCGTTGAAGGTTTCCAGGGTGCCACTGAAGCTTTCTTT CSVEGFQGATEAFF TRBV29-1 - - TRBJ1-1
TGTGCCAGCAGTGGGGGGGGCCTAGGGGCCAAAAACATTCAGTACTTC CASSGGGLGAKNIQYF TRBV2 - once TRBJ2-4
TGTGCCAGCAGCCAAATGTTCCGGCGGGAGAAACACGAGCAGTACTTC CASSQMFRREKHEQYF TRBV14 TRBD2 - TRBJ2-7
TGTGCCAGCAGTTTGGTAGCGGACTCCTACGAGCAGTACTTC CASSLVADSYEQYF TRBV27 - - TRBJ2-7
TGTGCCAGCAGCTTAGCGGGGGGAGATACGCAGTATTTT CASSLAGGDTQYF TRBV7-2 - - TRBJ2-3
TGTGCCAGCAGCCCCGCGGGGTTGGAAAACATTCAGTACTTC CASSPAGLENIQYF TRBV6-5 - - TRBJ2-4
TGTGCCAGCCCCCTCGAGACGCCGGGGGGGTACGAGCAGTACTTC CASPLETPGGYEQYF TRBV6-5 TRBD2 - TRBJ2-7
TGTGCCAGCAGCTCAGGGACTAGCGGAGACAATGAGCAGTTCTTC CASSSGTSGDNEQFF TRBV7-7 TRBD2 - TRBJ2-1
TGTGCCAGTAGAACGGGGACAGGGAGGATTGGGTATGGCTACACCTTC CASRTGTGRIGYGYTF TRBV19 TRBD1 - TRBJ1-2
TGTGCCAGCAGCCTTGGGGTGGGGGCGGGAGGGGCAGATACGCAGTATTTT CASSLGVGAGGADTQYF TRBV7-2 TRBD2 - TRBJ2-3
TGCGCCAGCAGCCTACAGGGTAGCAAAAACATTCAGTACTTC CASSLQGSKNIQYF TRBV4-3 - - TRBJ2-4
TGTGCCAGCGGGCGGGAGGGCCGGTACAATGAGCAGTTCTTC CASGREGRYNEQFF TRBV6-5 TRBD2 - TRBJ2-1
TGTGCCAGCAGCTTGGCCGGGAGTACCGGGGAGCTGTTTTTT CASSLAGSTGELFF TRBV5-6 - - TRBJ2-2
TGCGCCAGCAGCAGGAGTCCAGCGGGAGGAGATTACGAGCAGTACTTC CASSRSPAGGDYEQYF TRBV5-1 TRBD2 - TRBJ2-7
TGTGCCTGGAGTGGGGACAGGGCATATGAGCAGTTCTTC CAWSGDRAYEQFF TRBV30 TRBD1 - TRBJ2-1
TGTGCTAGTGGTTTGGTACAGGGGCAGCCCCAGCATTTT CASGLVQGQPQHF TRBV12-5 TRBD1 - TRBJ1-5
TGCGCCAGCAGCTTGGGTCTGACTAGCGGGAGGGAAGAGACCCAGTACTTC CASSLGLTSGREETQYF TRBV5-1 TRBD2 few TRBJ2-5
TGTGCCAGCAGCAAAGTGGACAGCCAGATCTCCTACGAGCAGTACTTC CASSKVDSQISYEQYF TRBV21-1 - - TRBJ2-7
TGCGCCAGCAGAGAGGAGGGGGCGTACAATGAGCAGTTCTTC CASREEGAYNEQFF TRBV4-1 - - TRBJ2-1
TGTGCCAGCAGCGTAGATGCGGGAGGGCCAACCGGGGAGCTGTTTTTT CASSVDAGGPTGELFF TRBV9 TRBD2 - TRBJ2-2
TGTGCCAGCGGGATTACAGGGTTACCCAGTAATGAAAAACTGTTTTTT CASGITGLPSNEKLFF TRBV7-9 - - TRBJ1-4
TGTGCCAGCGTCGGGACTAAAGAGACCCAGTACTTC CASVGTKETQYF TRBV7-9 TRBD2 - TRBJ2-5
TGTGCCAGCAGTCCACAGAGCCCTAAAAGGTACTTC CASSPQSPKRYF TRBV6-5 - few TRBJ2-5
TGCGCCAGCAGCGTCCCCGGGACAGGGGCCGGGGAGCAGTACTTC CASSVPGTGAGEQYF TRBV5-1 TRBD1 - TRBJ2-7